The 17 T cell receptor beta chains in this list originate from one sample, sequenced in a study of T-cell memory formation after mild COVID-19. Via MiXCR, TCRdb re-called the 5' RACE reads, giving one row per CDR3 protein. This sample has 350,000 to 500,000 distinct CDR3 sequences; under 20% occur once, and the top ten carry around a fifth. The specimen was PBMCs or a T cell subset sorted from them (not recorded which). These receptors came from a man aged 18 to 29 who had mild COVID-19 (a few samples of this study predate the infection). Cell type and time point are not known.

The gene calls are TRBV5-1 and TRBJ2-2; 15 bases fit TRBD2. From germline, CDR1 is SGHRS and CDR2 YFSETQ. J gave up 0 bases and V 1 base, and 4 bases lay outside the gene matches. The CDR3 loop spans 19 amino acids. The CDR3 nucleotides are TGCGCCAGCAGCTTGAGGGGACTAGCGGGGGGCGCGAACACCGGGGAGCTGTTTTTT. Amino acid sequence: CASSLRGLAGGANTGELFF.

This sequence joins TRBV11-1 and TRBJ1-2; no definite D call. The germline V and J ends were trimmed by 2 bases and 4 bases, with 11 bases remaining between them. The germline gives CDR1 SGHAT, CDR2 FQDESV (reference sequence). The CDR3 runs to 14 residues. The CDR3 region is CASSLRSGVYGYTF. CDR3 sequence (DNA): TGTGCCAGCAGCTTAAGGTCCGGGGTCTATGGCTACACCTTC.

This rearrangement joins TRBV6-5 to TRBJ2-7; 10 nucleotides match TRBD2. The CDR3 consists of 14 residues. Germline trimming cut 8 bases from V and 7 bases from J; bases unmatched to any gene: 11. Per the germline V gene, CDR1 is MNHEY and CDR2 is SVGAGI. The CDR3 DNA follows: TGTGCCAGCTGCGGGACTAGCGAGGCCTGGGAGCAGTACTTC. Its translation is CASCGTSEAWEQYF.

In this sample, this clonotype turned up many times. V usage is TRBV6-5 and J usage is TRBJ2-7; TRBD2 might be the D (5 bases). V was clipped by 0 bases and J by 3 bases, with 12 bases between them. Germline CDR1 is MNHEY and CDR2 is SVGAGI. The CDR3 is made up of 15 amino acids. CDR3 sequence reads: CASSYSSGIYYEQYF. Written as DNA, the CDR3 is TGTGCCAGCAGTTACTCATCGGGAATCTACTACGAGCAGTACTTC.

This clonotype was counted between two and nine times. The J gene is TRBJ1-4, the V gene TRBV6-6; D gene ambiguous. V was shortened by 8 bases and J by 12 bases, with 13 bases between the two germline ends. The CDR3 has 11 residues. The germline V gene has CDR1 MNHNY and CDR2 SVGAGI (reference sequence). The CDR3 here is CASHGEAELFF. The CDR3 DNA sequence: TGTGCCAGCCACGGGGAGGCAGAACTGTTTTTT.

This clonotype has only a few counts. This chain joins TRBV4-1 and TRBJ1-6, with 9 bases fitting TRBD1. In germline, CDR1 is MGHRA, CDR2 YSYEKL. V was clipped by 3 bases and J by 9 bases; unmatched bases: 3. The length of the CDR3 is 14 residues. This chain's CDR3 is CASSHTGGSSPLHF. In DNA form, the CDR3 reads TGCGCCAGCAGCCACACAGGGGGCAGTTCACCCCTCCACTTT.

This clonotype occurred a few times. V is TRBV10-3 and J is TRBJ1-1; D gene uncertain. The CDR3 is made up of 12 amino acids. Germline CDR1 reads ENHRY; CDR2 reads SYGVKD. V was pared by 5 bases and J by 6 bases, with 10 bases between. CDR3 DNA sequence: TGTGCCATCAGTACTGACACCGCTGAAGCTTTCTTT. Translating it yields CAISTDTAEAFF.

This chain connects TRBV29-1 to TRBJ1-2; D might be TRBD1 (5 bases). The CDR3 is 15 amino acids. V gave up 3 bases and J gave up 7 bases, with 21 bases separating them. In germline, CDR1 is SQVTM, CDR2 ANQGSEA. CDR3 nucleotide sequence: TGCAGCGTTGAGAAGGGGAGCTGGGGGGTTTCTGGCTACACCTTC. Translation: CSVEKGSWGVSGYTF. The whole variable domain, filled in from reference TRBV29-1 and TRBJ1-2, reads SAVISQKPSRDICQRGTSLTIQCQVDSQVTMMFWYRQQPGQSLTLIATANQGSEATYESGFVIDKFPISRPNLTFSTLTVSNMSPEDSSIYLCSVEKGSWGVSGYTFGSGTRLTVV.

This clonotype came up a few times. V and J are TRBV7-9 and TRBJ2-5, with 7 bases lining up with TRBD1. V shed 11 bases, J shed 2 bases, and the junction held 8 bases outside the gene matches. The V gene's germline CDR1 is SEHNR and CDR2 FQNEAQ (reference sequence). CDR3 length: 13 residues. The CDR3 region is CAGGPGGQETQYF. The CDR3, as DNA: TGTGCCGGCGGGCCAGGGGGACAAGAGACCCAGTACTTC.

This clonotype was seen a few times. The rearrangement uses TRBV2 and TRBJ2-6, with a weak D call TRBD1 (5 bases). This CDR3 comprises 15 residues. The ends were cut back, 5 bases at V and 0 bases at J, with 8 bases in the middle. Germline values: CDR1 SNHLY, CDR2 FYNNEI. For the CDR3, the DNA is TGTGCCAGCAGTCAGGACACCTCTGGGGCCAACGTCCTGACTTTC. This translates into CASSQDTSGANVLTF.

V usage is TRBV6-1 and J usage is TRBJ2-7, with a possible D match to TRBD1 (6 bases). This CDR3 region has 12 residues. Deletions cut 5 bases from V and 5 bases from J, with 10 bases between. The germline gives CDR1 MNHNS, CDR2 SASEGT. Here the CDR3 reads CASSPRQDEQYV. The CDR3 bases are TGTGCCAGCAGTCCCCGACAGGACGAGCAGTACGTC.

This CDR3 is CASSLVDVSTDTQYF. Written as DNA, the CDR3 is TGTGCCAGCAGCTTAGTGGACGTGAGCACAGATACGCAGTATTTT. The gene calls are TRBV7-2 and TRBJ2-3; the D is unclear. The V end was cut by 1 base, the J end by 0 bases, with 8 bases between. CDR1 and CDR2 from the germline V gene are SGHTA and FQGNSA. The CDR3 runs to 15 residues.

This clonotype was observed a handful of times. V gene TRBV28 combines with J gene TRBJ2-5; 10 bases are shared with TRBD2. Germline V lookup: CDR1 MDHEN, CDR2 SYDVKM. V lost 3 bases to trimming and J lost 3 bases; unmatched junction nucleotides: 7. This CDR3 spans 16 amino acids. CDR3 nucleotides: TGTGCCAGCAGTTTGCTAAGGACTAGCGGAGAAGAGACCCAGTACTTC. Translating it yields CASSLLRTSGEETQYF. Looking up the rest from reference TRBV28 and TRBJ2-5 gives the full variable domain: DVKVTQSSRYLVKRTGEKVFLECVQDMDHENMFWYRQDPGLGLRLIYFSYDVKMKEKGDIPEGYSVSREKKERFSLILESASTNQTSMYLCASSLLRTSGEETQYFGPGTRLLVL.

The chain has TRBV5-1 and TRBJ2-1; D unclear. CDR3 length: 13 residues. Trimming shortened V by 0 bases and J by 9 bases, and 10 bases separated the two germline ends. The germline V gene encodes CDR1 SGHRS and CDR2 YFSETQ. CDR3 sequence: CASSLDYAVEQFF. For the CDR3, the DNA is TGCGCCAGCAGCTTGGACTATGCGGTTGAGCAGTTCTTC.

There are a few counts of this clonotype. The chain recombines TRBV4-2 with TRBJ1-5, with 8 bases that match TRBD1. This CDR3 is built from 16 residues. After removal of 1 base from V and 7 bases from J, the junction contained 9 bases not matched to a gene. The germline V gene has CDR1 LGHNA and CDR2 YNFKEQ. The CDR3 DNA reads as TGTGCCAGCAGCCAAGGTGCGGGACAGGTAGGGCAGCCCCAGCATTTT. Amino acids: CASSQGAGQVGQPQHF.

This clonotype was observed a few times. The chain carries TRBV5-1 and TRBJ2-2; TRBD2 is a possible D gene (6 bases). Germline lookup yields CDR1 SGHRS and CDR2 YFSETQ. The ends were cut back, 6 bases at V and 1 base at J, with 16 bases in the middle. The CDR3 length is 16 residues. CDR3 amino acids: CASTLRRAENTGELFF. DNA for the CDR3: TGCGCCAGCACTTTGCGGAGGGCAGAGAACACCGGGGAGCTGTTTTTT.

This clonotype came up a few times. V is TRBV11-2 and J is TRBJ2-3; D is perhaps TRBD2 (6 bases). The length of the CDR3 is 18 residues. Germline V gene data show CDR1 as SGHAT and CDR2 as FQNNGV. The germline V and J ends were trimmed by 5 bases and 2 bases, with 23 bases remaining between them. In nucleotides, the CDR3 is TGTGCCAGCAGCCCCTCCCGTGGAGGGACTGGGGTCACAGATACGCAGTATTTT. Protein: CASSPSRGGTGVTDTQYF.